This T cell receptor (beta chain) derives from a study of OX40 agonist ivuxolimab in advanced cancers. Regarding the complete study: The costimulatory receptor OX40 (CD134) was targeted by ivuxolimab, a fully human IgG2 agonistic monoclonal antibody. Intravenous ivuxolimab was administered to patients every 2 weeks at six dose levels: 0.01, 0.1, 0.3, 1.5, 3 and 10 mg/kg. Of the 50 or so patients in dose escalation, 19 had hepatocellular carcinoma, some 15 had melanoma, 9 had renal cell carcinoma and 9 had head and neck cancer. Prior anti-PD-1, anti-PD-L1 or anti-CTLA-4 therapy was permitted, and checkpoint inhibitors had been received by about 44% of dose-escalation patients. In the dose-escalation cohort, 82.7% of patients were male, and the mean age was approximately 60 years, with a range of 23 to 79. The purpose of peripheral TCRbeta sequencing was to test whether ivuxolimab changed TCR sequence diversity and led to clonal T-cell expansion. The monotherapy dose-escalation portion (N of about 50 patients) of the phase I ivuxolimab trial is reported in the paper. Partial responses occurred in three dose-escalation patients: two with cutaneous melanoma and one with hepatocellular carcinoma.

Patients with a history of autoimmune disease or receiving systemic immunosuppression were excluded from the trial. Peripheral blood for TCR sequencing was drawn from every dose cohort at baseline, at cycle 4 day 1 and at cycle 7 day 1. The samples were drawn from a first-in-human, open-label, multicenter phase I dose-escalation trial of ivuxolimab. Adults with locally advanced or metastatic melanoma, renal cell carcinoma, hepatocellular carcinoma or head and neck squamous cell carcinoma were enrolled in the trial. CD4+ and CD8+ T cells were sorted separately from peripheral blood before TCR sequencing. The CDR3 runs 15 residues from the cysteine to the phenylalanine. Only the CDR3 portion is preserved as DNA: 45 bases, with reading frame beginning at the first base. Trimming at the junction amounts to 3 bases on V and 1 base on J, and the germline ends lie 12 bases apart. CDR1 SGDLS and CDR2 YYNGEE were looked up in the germline V gene.

Study-wide findings and limitations: Low levels of normalized T-cell clonal expansion were also seen in some patients who did not respond. In the 0.1-3.0 mg/kg groups, partial responders were among the patients with the lowest normalized peripheral clonal expansion, particularly in CD8+ T cells. The antigen specificity of the clonally expanded peripheral T cells was not determined. On average, CD8+ T cells showed more expanded clones than CD4+ T cells after ivuxolimab. At doses from 0.1 to 3.0 mg/kg, clonal expansion was seen in both CD4+ and CD8+ blood T cells between baseline and week 6.

As regards this clone: Its antigen remains unidentified. One base away there is no much larger clone; base qualities are not given.

To sequence the TCRbeta CDR3 region, genomic DNA was isolated from the sorted cells. TCRbeta CDR3 regions were sequenced using the immunoSEQ Assay. TCRdb's version of the immuneACCESS table is confined to in-frame rearrangements and falls short of the full clone set. An unresolved V gene accounts for under half of the shortfall where checked; the remainder is of unknown origin. The sample yields 60,000 or so clones; 85% to 90% were counted once. Of the sample, about 5% is held by the ten largest clones. Here the chain combines TRBV9 and TRBJ2-3; the D region possibly corresponds to TRBD1 (5 bases align). Here the sequenced sample was CD4+ or CD8+ T cells sorted from blood, taken in a trial of the OX40 agonist ivuxolimab. This sequence originates from an adult with an advanced solid tumor such as melanoma, head and neck, liver or kidney cancer. The CDR3 protein is CASSGQGLGTDTQYF. The nucleotides are TGTGCCAGCAGCGGGCAGGGATTGGGCACAGATACGCAGTATTTT.